These T cell receptor beta chains were read from a single sample in a study of a mutant IDH1 vaccine in newly diagnosed glioma. The antigens these receptors bind are not known. The repertoire was sequenced with immunoSEQ multiplex PCR; TCRdb's copy has only in-frame clones and lacks some. The table records some 31,000 clones, around 77% of them present only once. The input for sequencing was PBMCs, taken from a glioma patient whose treatment included an IDH1 peptide vaccine. All receptors derive from a woman in her twenties or thirties with glioma. Some clones in this sample may be carry-over from other donors' samples. Each CDR3 is given with its conserved first and last residue. A D gene is named only where the DNA matches it firmly. Clone sizes are given selectively: once, few, many, or a class where the clone is expanded.

clone size	V gene	J gene	D gene	CDR3 DNA	CDR3 protein
NA	TRBV18	TRBJ2-5	NA	TGTGCCAGCTCACCGGGCAGGCAAGAGACCCAGTACTTC	CASSPGRQETQYF
once	TRBV28	TRBJ1-3	NA	TGTGCCAGCAGCAAAGCCACACAGGGTAGTGGAAACACCATATATTTT	CASSKATQGSGNTIYF
NA	TRBV18	TRBJ1-1	TRBD1	TGTGCCAGCTCTCCCCGGGACAGGGGACAGAGTGAAGCTTTCTTT	CASSPRDRGQSEAFF
NA	TRBV25-1	TRBJ2-1	NA	TGTGCCAGCAGTGCGGGGCCTTACAATGAGCAGTTCTTC	CASSAGPYNEQFF
NA	TRBV19	TRBJ2-2	TRBD2	TGTGCCAGTAGTATAGAAAAGACTAGCTTCGGGTCCGGGGAGCTGTTTTTT	CASSIEKTSFGSGELFF
NA	TRBV21-1	TRBJ1-3	NA	TGTGCCAGCAGCACCTCCTGTTGCCGAAACACCATATATTTT	CASSTSCCRNTIYF
NA	TRBV6-5	TRBJ2-1	TRBD2	TGTGCCAGCTGCCAATTAGCGGGAGCGGCCAATGAGCAGTTCTTC	CASCQLAGAANEQFF
NA	TRBV19	TRBJ2-5	NA	TGTGCCACCCAAAGGCGGGGCCAGGGGTGGGAGACCCAGTACTTC	CATQRRGQGWETQYF
once	TRBV5-1	TRBJ1-2	TRBD1	TGCGCCAGCAGCTCGCAGGGTTTCGGAGACAGGGATTACTACACCTTC	CASSSQGFGDRDYYTF
few	TRBV19	TRBJ1-5	TRBD1	TGTGCCAGTAGTATCAAGGGGGCCCCCAATCAGCCCCAGCATTTT	CASSIKGAPNQPQHF
NA	TRBV19	TRBJ2-7	NA	TGTGCCAGTAGTATCGGGGAAGCCACCGAGCAGTACTTC	CASSIGEATEQYF
NA	TRBV6-1	TRBJ1-1	NA	TGTGCCAGCAGTGAAGATGGACGATATACGATGGCTTTCTTT	CASSEDGRYTMAFF
NA	TRBV19	TRBJ2-7	TRBD1	TGTGCCAGTAGTATAGTCCCGGGACAGGGATATACCTACGAGCAGTACTTC	CASSIVPGQGYTYEQYF
few	TRBV13	TRBJ2-5	NA	TGTGCCAGCAGCTTAACAGGGGAGGGGGAGACCCAGTACTTC	CASSLTGEGETQYF
once	TRBV11-2	TRBJ2-7	TRBD2	TGTGCCAGCAGCTTCGGAGCGGCAGGACTAGCGGCATGGAACGAGCAGTACTTC	CASSFGAAGLAAWNEQYF
few	TRBV5-4	TRBJ2-5	TRBD2	TGTGCCGCGGGAGGGGAAATTAGAGAGACCCAGTACTTC	CAAGGEIRETQYF
NA	TRBV5-6	TRBJ2-3	NA	TGTGCCAGCAGCTTGGTCCCAGATACGCAGTATTTT	CASSLVPDTQYF
NA	TRBV2	TRBJ2-5	NA	TGTGCCAGCAGTGAGTCAGAACGAGGGGCCCCGGCCCAGTACTTC	CASSESERGAPAQYF
once	TRBV30	TRBJ1-2	TRBD1	TGTGCCTGGAGTCGGGGACAGGGGGCTTCTAACTATGGCTACACCTTC	CAWSRGQGASNYGYTF
NA	TRBV7-8	TRBJ2-7	NA	TGTGCCAGCAGCTTGGAGGGTCGAGCGTACTTC	CASSLEGRAYF